Many counts were recorded for the clone carrying this T cell receptor beta chain. The target antigen is unknown. The read terminates 3 residues ahead of where the CDR3 ends, so the germline J gene completes it. TCRdb's copy holds only in-frame clones and misses some; the assay was immunoSEQ multiplex PCR. Singletons are absent from the sample, which has 42,000 or so clones. The data are from a study of T cell clonality in common variable immunodeficiency. Study-level points and caveats: T cell subpopulation sequencing would be needed to explain CVID clonality.

Deletions cut 2 bases from V and 0 bases from J, with 7 bases between. Per germline, CDR1 SQVTM and CDR2 ANQGSEA. This CDR3 is built from 13 residues. Sequencing was done on a sample of peripheral blood mononuclear cells. This receptor was obtained from a person between 18 and 69 years old in good health. The gene calls are TRBV29-1 and TRBJ2-5; TRBD2 might be the D (6 bases). CDR3 bases read: TGCAGCGTTGAACTAGCGCACCAAGAGACC. Residues: CSVELAHQET. The full-length CDR3 reads as CSVELAHQETQYF.